Sequencing of this T cell receptor beta chain was carried out in a study of graft-versus-host responses after intestinal transplantation. Study context: Transplants were multivisceral, liver-intestinal, or isolated intestinal. Anti-thymocyte globulin induction preceded roughly 3 years of tacrolimus and steroid maintenance in all recipients.

Details on this clone: Antigen unknown.

This CDR3 comprises 15 residues. The V gene's germline CDR1 is SGHRS and CDR2 YFSETQ. V shed 0 bases and J shed 3 bases, with 12 bases lying between them. Study-wide results and limits: The marrow of recipients harbored GvH clones, and ileum or blood showed some of them first. Circulating GvH clone levels at their peak were associated with HvG declines (early post-transplant).

TCRdb keeps only in-frame clones here, not all; method: immunoSEQ multiplex PCR. Of tens of thousands of clones detected, over 85% appear once; the ten largest clones hold less than 0.4%. The sequence came from a human donor who received an intestinal transplant. The rearrangement joins TRBV5-1 to TRBJ1-1; no firm D call. Sequenced material: unstimulated CD4+ T cells sorted from spleen or lymph node cells, taken before intestinal transplant. The DNA of the CDR3 is TGCGCCAGCAGCTTGGCCGGAGGTTGGTACACTGAAGCTTTCTTT. Protein product: CASSLAGGWYTEAFF.